The present T cell receptor beta chain was sequenced within a study of blood T cell repertoires in COVID-19. Across the study: Samples of COVID-19 (acute and convalescent) were obtained from the United States, Italy and Spain. PBMCs, B-cell-depleted T cells, or T cells provided the cDNA or gDNA that made up the material.

With 2 bases removed from V and 0 bases from J, the gap between germline ends came to 6 bases. The CDR3 contains 14 residues. In germline, CDR1 is LGHNA, CDR2 YNFKEQ. In the original analysis: Estimated nucleated cell counts came from reference gene primer amplification. The assay was immunoSEQ multiplex PCR, and TCRdb's table has in-frame clones only and misses some. The V and J calls and the clone size are those of that table, but D and trimming were determined from the DNA. The sample records approximately 210,000 clones, roughly 81% being singletons. The sequenced sample consisted of peripheral blood. The genes are TRBV4-2 and TRBJ2-3, with D uncertain. This receptor was obtained from a woman in her fifties or sixties with active or convalescent COVID-19. The CDR3 nucleotides read TGTGCCAGCAGCCAACCTTCTAGCACAGATACGCAGTATTTT. Translation: CASSQPSSTDTQYF.